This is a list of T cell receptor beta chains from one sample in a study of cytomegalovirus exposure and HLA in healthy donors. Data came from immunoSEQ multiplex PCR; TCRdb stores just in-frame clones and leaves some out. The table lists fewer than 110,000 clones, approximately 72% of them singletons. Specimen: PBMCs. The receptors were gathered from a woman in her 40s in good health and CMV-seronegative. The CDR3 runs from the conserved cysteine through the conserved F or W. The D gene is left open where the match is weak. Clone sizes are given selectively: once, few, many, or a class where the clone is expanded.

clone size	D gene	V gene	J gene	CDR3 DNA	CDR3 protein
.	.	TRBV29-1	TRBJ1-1	TGCAGCGTTGTCGGGGTTGAAGCTTTCTTT	CSVVGVEAFF
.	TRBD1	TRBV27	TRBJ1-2	TGTGCCAGCAGTTATGACAGGGGATCAGCCTACACCTTC	CASSYDRGSAYTF
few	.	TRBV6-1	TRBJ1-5	TGTGCCAGCAGTGAATCAGGGGACAATCAGCCCCAGCATTTT	CASSESGDNQPQHF
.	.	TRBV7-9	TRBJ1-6	TGTGCCAGCAGCCCGCCGGGAGCTGACCTTAGCTCCTATAATTCCCCCCTCCACTTT	CASSPPGADLSSYNSPLHF
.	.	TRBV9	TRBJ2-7	TGTGCCAGCAGCGTAACCCTGGGCTCTTACGAGCAGTACTTC	CASSVTLGSYEQYF
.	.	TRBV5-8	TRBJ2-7	TGTGCCAGCAGCTTACACATCTACGAGCAGTACTTC	CASSLHIYEQYF
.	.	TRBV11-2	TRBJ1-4	TGTGCCAGCAGCTTAGATCGGATGACAGTGAATGAAAAACTGTTTTTT	CASSLDRMTVNEKLFF
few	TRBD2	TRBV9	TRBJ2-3	TGTGCCAGCAGCGTAGAGGCGGGAGAGTTTGGAGATACGCAGTATTTT	CASSVEAGEFGDTQYF
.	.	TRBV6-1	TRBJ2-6	TGTGCCAGCAGTGAAACAGACTCTGGGGCCAACGTCCTGACTTTC	CASSETDSGANVLTF
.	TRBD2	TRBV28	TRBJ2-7	TGTGCCAGCAGTGATAGCGGGGTCGCCTACGAGCAGTACTTC	CASSDSGVAYEQYF
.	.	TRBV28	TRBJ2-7	TGTGCCAGCACCATGGCAGGTGTCGAGCAGTACTTC	CASTMAGVEQYF
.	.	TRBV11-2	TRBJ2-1	TGTGCCAGCAGCTTAGATAGAATTCGAGGGTACAATGAGCAGTTCTTC	CASSLDRIRGYNEQFF
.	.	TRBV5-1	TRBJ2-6	TGCGCCAGCAGCTTGGCCACAGGTACCCACTCTGGGGCCAACGTCCTGACTTTC	CASSLATGTHSGANVLTF
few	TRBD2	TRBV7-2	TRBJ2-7	TGTGCCAGCAGCTTAGAGGCGGGGGGGGCCTACGAGCAGTACTTC	CASSLEAGGAYEQYF
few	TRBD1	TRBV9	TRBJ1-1	TGTGCCAGCAGCAGTCGGGACAGGACGAACACTGAAGCTTTCTTT	CASSSRDRTNTEAFF
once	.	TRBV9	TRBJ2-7	TGTGCTAGCAGCGGAACAGGGTTTCCCTACGAGCAGTACTTC	CASSGTGFPYEQYF
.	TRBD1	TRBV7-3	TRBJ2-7	TGTGCCAGCAGCTTATCCGGGACAGGGCCCTACGAGCAGTACTTC	CASSLSGTGPYEQYF
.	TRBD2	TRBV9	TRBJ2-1	TGTGCCAGCAGCCCAAGACTAGCGGGATCGGGTGGCAATGAGCAGTTCTTC	CASSPRLAGSGGNEQFF
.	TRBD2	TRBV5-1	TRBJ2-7	TGCGCCAGCAGCTTGGAACGGGGGGGCCACGAGCAGTACTTC	CASSLERGGHEQYF
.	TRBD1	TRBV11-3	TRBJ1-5	TGTGCCAGCAGAAATAACAGGGGATGTTGTGGCAATCAGCCCCAGCATTTT	CASRNNRGCCGNQPQHF
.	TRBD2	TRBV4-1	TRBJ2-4	TGCGCCAGCAGCCAAGAGGTCGGCGGGGGGTCCTTATTGGGCATTCAGTACTTC	CASSQEVGGGSLLGIQYF
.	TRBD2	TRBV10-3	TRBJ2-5	TGTGCCATCAGTGAGTCGGGGACTAGCGGGCTCCAAGAGACCCAGTACTTC	CAISESGTSGLQETQYF
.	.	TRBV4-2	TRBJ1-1	TGTGCCAGCAGCCTCGTGGGACAAGTGAACACTGAAGCTTTCTTT	CASSLVGQVNTEAFF
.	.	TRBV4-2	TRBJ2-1	TGTGCCAGCAGCCAACTTGAACTGATCTACAATGAGCAGTTCTTC	CASSQLELIYNEQFF
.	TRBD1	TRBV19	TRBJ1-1	TGTGCCAGTAGTATAACAGGGGGAGGGACTGAAGCTTTCTTT	CASSITGGGTEAFF
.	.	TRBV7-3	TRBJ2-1	TGCTGTTGTCGGGCGTACACGGGGAATGAGCAGTTCTTC	CCCRAYTGNEQFF
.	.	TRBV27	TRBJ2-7	TGTGCCAGCAGTTTTACGGGGATCCCCTACGAGCAGTACTTC	CASSFTGIPYEQYF
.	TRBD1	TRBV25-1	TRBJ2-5	TGTGCCAGCAGTGAATATGGGGGGACAGGGGGTCGAGAGACCCAGTACTTC	CASSEYGGTGGRETQYF